The T cell receptor (beta chain) described here comes from a study of CD8 T cells in ankylosing spondylitis. Findings of the study overall: For ankylosing spondylitis blood, a TCR beta motif of 7 or 8 highly homologous variants appeared characteristic.

This CDR3 has 14 amino acids. V lost 7 bases and J lost 9, with 19 bases in between. Making the TCR beta libraries involved quantitative 5'-RACE with molecular barcodes. TCRdb analysed the 5' RACE reads with MiXCR anew, one entry per CDR3 protein. The data hold 200,000 to 300,000 distinct CDR3 sequences, with about 10% observed a single time. This clonotype was seen many times. As yet, its antigen is unknown. The genes are TRBV12-3 or TRBV12-4 and TRBJ2-4, with D possibly matching TRBD2 (6 bases). Sequenced input: blood, either unsorted or a sorted T cell fraction (not recorded which). The sequence was collected from a male donor with ankylosing spondylitis or in good health (not recorded which). The CDR3 is CASTQSREIGIQYF. DNA for the CDR3: TGTGCCAGCACCCAATCCCGGGAGATTGGCATTCAGTACTTC.